The T cell receptor (beta chain) described here comes from a study of T cells in localized non-small cell lung cancer. Study results and caveats: Adjacent lung exhibited a median of about 50 among the 100 most abundant tumor clones. Among the tissues sampled, uninvolved adjacent lung had the highest T cell clonality, above tumor. Those with higher blood T cell density had longer overall survival. Sequence data derive from only one tumor region, so heterogeneity remains possible.

The CDR3 covers 13 residues. Germline CDR1 SGHTA, CDR2 FQGTGA. V was pared by 2 bases and J by 8 bases, with 9 bases between. Notes on this clone: The antigen remains undetermined.

Assay: immunoSEQ multiplex PCR; the TCRdb copy retains only in-frame clones and omits some. The sample yields around 130,000 clones, roughly 90% seen once. The specimen was peripheral blood, collected before any cancer treatment. The rearrangement links TRBV7-3 to TRBJ2-2; D unresolved. The clonotype originates from a female donor of 60 years or more with stage I lung adenocarcinoma. The CDR3 here is CASSLAGNGELFF. CDR3 in DNA: TGTGCCAGCAGCTTAGCCGGAAATGGGGAGCTGTTTTTT.